The table lists the clone carrying this T cell receptor beta chain with a few counts. Amplified material comprised TCR beta CDR3 regions derived from RNA transcripts. An opening RT-PCR round employed HTBI primers and preceded a second-round multiplex PCR. TCRdb called the multiplex PCR reads again in MiXCR, with one record for every CDR3 protein. Here the sample spans 600,000 to 700,000 distinct CDR3 sequences, more than 40% being singletons. Ophthalmopathy-affected donors exhibited moderate-to-severe activity, CAS ≥3, NOSPECS ≥4, and duration under 3 months. A volume of about 9.7 ml of fresh peripheral blood supplied the PBMCs. This sample is part of a study of Graves' ophthalmopathy and Graves' hyperthyroidism. This CDR3 is 14 amino acids long. Germline CDR1 is DFQATT and CDR2 is SNEGSKA (reference sequence). V was shortened by 4 bases and J by 5 bases, with 17 bases between the two germline ends.

This sequence was found in an adult man with Graves' ophthalmopathy. The V call is TRBV20-1, the J call TRBJ2-5; possible D gene TRBD2, 5 bases. Sequencing was done on a sample of peripheral blood. The CDR3 region is CSATERIAGETQYF. In nucleotides, the CDR3 is TGCAGTGCTACTGAGCGGATCGCCGGGGAGACCCAGTACTTC.